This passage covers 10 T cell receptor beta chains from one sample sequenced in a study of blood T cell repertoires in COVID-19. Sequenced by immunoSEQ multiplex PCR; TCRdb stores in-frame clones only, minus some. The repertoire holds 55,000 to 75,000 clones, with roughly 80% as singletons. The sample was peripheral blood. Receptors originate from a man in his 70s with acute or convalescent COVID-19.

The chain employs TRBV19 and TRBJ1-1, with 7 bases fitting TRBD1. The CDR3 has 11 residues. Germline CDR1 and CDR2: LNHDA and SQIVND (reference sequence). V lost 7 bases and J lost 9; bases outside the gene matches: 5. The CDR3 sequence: CASTTGQKAFF. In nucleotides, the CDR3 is TGTGCCAGTACCACGGGACAGAAAGCTTTCTTT.

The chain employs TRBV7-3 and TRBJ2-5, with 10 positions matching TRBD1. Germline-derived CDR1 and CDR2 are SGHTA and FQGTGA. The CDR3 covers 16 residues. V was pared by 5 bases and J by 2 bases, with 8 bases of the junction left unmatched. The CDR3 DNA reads TGTGCCAGCAGCGCGGGGACAGGGGTGGATCAAGAGACCCAGTACTTC. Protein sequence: CASSAGTGVDQETQYF.

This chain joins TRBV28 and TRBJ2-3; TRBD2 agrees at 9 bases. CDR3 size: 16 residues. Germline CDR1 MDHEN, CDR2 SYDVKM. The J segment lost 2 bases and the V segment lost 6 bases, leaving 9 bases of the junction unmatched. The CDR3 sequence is CASRPSGRRFTDTQYF. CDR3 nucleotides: TGTGCCAGCAGACCGAGCGGGAGGCGGTTCACAGATACGCAGTATTTT. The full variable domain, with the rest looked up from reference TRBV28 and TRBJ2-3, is DVKVTQSSRYLVKRTGEKVFLECVQDMDHENMFWYRQDPGLGLRLIYFSYDVKMKEKGDIPEGYSVSREKKERFSLILESASTNQTSMYLCASRPSGRRFTDTQYFGPGTRLTVL.

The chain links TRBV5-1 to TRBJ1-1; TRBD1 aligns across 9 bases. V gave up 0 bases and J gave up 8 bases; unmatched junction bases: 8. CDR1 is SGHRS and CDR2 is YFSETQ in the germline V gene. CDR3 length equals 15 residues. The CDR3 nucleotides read TGCGCCAGCAGCTTGGCCGTAGGACAGGGGAAGGAAGCTTTCTTT. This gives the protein CASSLAVGQGKEAFF. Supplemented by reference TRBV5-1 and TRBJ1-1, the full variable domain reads KAGVTQTPRYLIKTRGQQVTLSCSPISGHRSVSWYQQTPGQGLQFLFEYFSETQRNKGNFPGRFSGRQFSNSRSEMNVSTLELGDSALYLCASSLAVGQGKEAFFGQGTRLTVV.

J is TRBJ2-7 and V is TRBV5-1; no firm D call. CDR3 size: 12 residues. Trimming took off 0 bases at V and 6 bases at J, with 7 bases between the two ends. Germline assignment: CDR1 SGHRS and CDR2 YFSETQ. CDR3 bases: TGCGCCAGCAGCTTGGCTGGCGGCGAGCAGTACTTC. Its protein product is CASSLAGGEQYF.

The DNA of the CDR3 is TGTGCCAGCAGACTGTACAATGAGCAGTTCTTC. It translates to CASRLYNEQFF. The J gene is TRBJ2-1, the V gene TRBV7-8; D unclear. V lost 6 bases, J lost 4 bases, and 4 bases lay in between. This CDR3 comprises 11 residues. Germline-derived CDR1 and CDR2 are SGHVS and FQNEAQ.

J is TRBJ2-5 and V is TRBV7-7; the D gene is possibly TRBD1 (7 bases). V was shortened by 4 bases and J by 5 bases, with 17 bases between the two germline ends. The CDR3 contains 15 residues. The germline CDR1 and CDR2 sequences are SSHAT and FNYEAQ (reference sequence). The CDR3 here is CASSYGGGAWETQYF. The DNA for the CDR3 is TGTGCCAGCAGCTACGGAGGGGGCGCATGGGAGACCCAGTACTTC.

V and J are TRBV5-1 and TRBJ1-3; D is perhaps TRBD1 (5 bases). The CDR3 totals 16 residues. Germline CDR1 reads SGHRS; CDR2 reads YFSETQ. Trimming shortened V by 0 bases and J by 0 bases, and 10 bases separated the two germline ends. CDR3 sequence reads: CASSLEGALSGNTIYF. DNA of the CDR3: TGCGCCAGCAGCTTGGAAGGGGCCCTCTCTGGAAACACCATATATTTT. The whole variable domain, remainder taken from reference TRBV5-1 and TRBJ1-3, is KAGVTQTPRYLIKTRGQQVTLSCSPISGHRSVSWYQQTPGQGLQFLFEYFSETQRNKGNFPGRFSGRQFSNSRSEMNVSTLELGDSALYLCASSLEGALSGNTIYFGEGSWLTVV.

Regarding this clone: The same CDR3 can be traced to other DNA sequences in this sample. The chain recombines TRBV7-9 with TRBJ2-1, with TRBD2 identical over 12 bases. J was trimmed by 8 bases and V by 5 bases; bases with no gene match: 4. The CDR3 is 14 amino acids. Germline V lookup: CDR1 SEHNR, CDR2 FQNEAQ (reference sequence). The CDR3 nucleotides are TGTGCCAGCAGCCTGGGACTAGCGGGCGATGAGCAGTTCTTC. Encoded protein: CASSLGLAGDEQFF.

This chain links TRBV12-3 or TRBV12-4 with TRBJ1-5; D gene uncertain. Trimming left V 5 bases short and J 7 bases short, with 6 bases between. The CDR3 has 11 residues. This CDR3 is CASSLAQPQHF. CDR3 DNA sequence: TGTGCCAGCAGTCTGGCACAGCCCCAGCATTTT.